This T cell receptor beta chain was identified in a study of T-cell reconstitution after alpha-beta-depleted transplantation in children. Study findings and constraints: Expanded graft clones numbering several hundred reportedly gave rise to alpha-beta T cells about two months after transplant. The study traced high day-60 TCRbeta diversity in some patients to surviving recipient T cells and thymic progenitors.

The V gene lost 3 bases and the J gene lost 1 base, with 7 bases spanning the gap. This CDR3 region has 13 residues. CDR1 is SQVTM and CDR2 is ANQGSEA in the germline V gene. Unique molecular identifiers were built into the TCRbeta library. TCRdb analysed the PCR reads with MiXCR anew, one entry per CDR3 protein. The sample lists hundreds of thousands of distinct CDR3 sequences; roughly 17% were seen once. To note about this clonotype: Its antigen remains unknown.

The receptor comes from a male patient between 2 and 15 years old who had a stem cell transplant for acute lymphoblastic leukemia, so the T cells may come from the graft donor. The sample consisted of PBMCs, mostly from graft donor cells, taken 360 days after TCRalphabeta/CD19-depleted stem cell transplant. The chain couples TRBV29-1 to TRBJ1-3; D remains unclear. The CDR3 region has the DNA TGCAGCGTTGAGGGAGAGTCTGGAAACACCATATATTTT. It yields the protein CSVEGESGNTIYF.